Listed here is a single T cell receptor beta chain. Its antigen remains unknown. This sample also contains other DNA sequences that code for the same CDR3. This sample is drawn from a study of shared clonotypes between healthy human individuals. After removal of 5 bases from V and 3 bases from J, the junction contained 5 bases not matched to a gene. This CDR3 spans 15 amino acids. Germline-derived CDR1 and CDR2 are SGDLS and YYNGEE. Study results and caveats: Large sequencing depth failed to make sorted-subset sequencing complete, rarefaction showed. Generation probability values for non-shared clonotypes were lower than those for clonotypes shared by all four donors. Represented genetic and exposure-history diversity was restricted by having few donors.

Assay: immunoSEQ multiplex PCR; the TCRdb copy retains only in-frame clones and omits some. This sample carries about 2.1 million clones, approximately 92% of them seen once, and the ten largest clones take more than 1.5%. Naive CD8 populations comprised CD45RO-negative cells positively selected for CCR7, excluding terminally differentiated effector memory CD45RA+ cells. Recent acute infections and vaccinations were absent in the healthy HIV-negative adult donors. Sequencing input: naive CD8+ T cells from PBMCs. This TCR derives from a man between 18 and 35 years old in good health. Some clones in this sample may be carry-over from other donors' samples. The rearrangement uses TRBV9 and TRBJ2-3, with 11 bases that match TRBD2. CDR3 loop: CASSASGRRTDTQYF. The CDR3 DNA sequence: TGTGCCAGCAGTGCTAGCGGGAGGCGGACAGATACGCAGTATTTT.